This TCR beta chain is drawn from a study of T cells after yellow fever vaccination. Whole-study context: The fractions with low cell numbers were processed using SMART-Seq v4 Ultra Low Input. The study's findings and limits: Contaminants from the bulk population, in the form of abundant clonotypes, could be found in FACS-sorted repertoires. Subsequent booster samples again held most clones from primary vaccination (roughly 95% CD4, 85% to 90% CD8). It was a weaker secondary response, yet one that peaked faster, at day 5 versus 15.

Germline V gene lookup returns CDR1 DFQATT and CDR2 SNEGSKA (reference sequence). The CDR3 extends over 14 amino acids. V dropped 5 bases and J dropped 3; count of bases not matched to a gene: 8. This clonotype occurred a few times. Antigen specificity is unknown. TCRdb itself ran the 5' RACE reads through MiXCR, one entry per CDR3 protein. Of around 610,000 distinct CDR3 sequences detected, about 14% appear once; the ten largest clones hold around an eighth. The chain uses TRBV20-1 and TRBJ2-5, with 8 bases identical to TRBD2. This sequence was found in a man aged 25 to 40 who received the YFV17D yellow fever vaccine. The sample consisted of PBMCs, taken on the day of the yellow fever booster vaccination. The CDR3 here is CSARSGTREETQYF. CDR3 bases: TGCAGTGCTCGTTCCGGGACTAGAGAAGAGACCCAGTACTTC.